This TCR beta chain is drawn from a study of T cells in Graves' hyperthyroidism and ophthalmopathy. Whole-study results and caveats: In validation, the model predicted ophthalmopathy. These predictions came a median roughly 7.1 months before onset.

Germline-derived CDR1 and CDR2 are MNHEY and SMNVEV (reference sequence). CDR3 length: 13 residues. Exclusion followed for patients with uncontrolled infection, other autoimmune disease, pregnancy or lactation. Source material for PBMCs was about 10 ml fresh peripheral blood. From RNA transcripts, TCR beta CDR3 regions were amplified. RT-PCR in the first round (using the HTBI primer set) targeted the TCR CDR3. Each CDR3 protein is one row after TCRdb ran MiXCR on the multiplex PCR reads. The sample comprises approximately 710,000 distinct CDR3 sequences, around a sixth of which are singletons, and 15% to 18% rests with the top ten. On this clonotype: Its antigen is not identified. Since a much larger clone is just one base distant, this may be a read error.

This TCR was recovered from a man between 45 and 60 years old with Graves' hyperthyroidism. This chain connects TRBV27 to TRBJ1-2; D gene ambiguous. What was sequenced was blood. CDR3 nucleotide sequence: TGTGCCAGCGGTTTATCAGGATCCTATGGCTACACCTTC. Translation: CASGLSGSYGYTF.